The 8 T cell receptor beta chains reported below all come from one sample, sequenced in a study of T-cell memory formation after mild COVID-19. MiXCR was run by TCRdb on the 5' RACE reads, yielding one entry per CDR3 protein. The data contain about 360,000 distinct CDR3 sequences, under 15% of them singletons. Input material: PBMCs or a T cell subset sorted from them (not recorded which). These receptor sequences come from a man younger than 35 who had mild COVID-19 (a few samples of this study predate the infection). Cell type and time point are not known.

The J gene is TRBJ2-5, the V gene TRBV6-2 or TRBV6-3; weak D call: TRBD2 (7 bases). The J call may not be correct, given that the DNA end is closer to TRBJ2-1. CDR3 size: 16 residues. Looked up from germline, CDR1 is MNHEY and CDR2 is SVGEGT. CDR3 sequence reads: CASSTWSRGPPGTQFF. DNA of the CDR3: TGTGCCAGCAGCACCTGGTCGCGGGGGCCTCCAGGGACCCAGTTCTTC.

This clonotype was picked up a small number of times. The chain uses TRBV12-3 or TRBV12-4 and TRBJ1-4; the match to TRBD1 covers 8 bases. CDR3 length equals 14 residues. V dropped 6 bases and J dropped 9; count of bases not matched to a gene: 9. CDR3 residues: CASSRTGFSKKLFF. CDR3 sequence (DNA): TGTGCCAGCAGCCGGACAGGGTTTAGTAAAAAACTGTTTTTT.

This clonotype was counted a few times. V usage is TRBV12-3 or TRBV12-4 and J usage is TRBJ1-6, with D maybe TRBD1 (5 bases). This CDR3 is built from 16 residues. Between the trimmed V and J ends, which lost 4 bases and 7 bases, there was a span of 17 bases. CDR3 sequence reads: CASSSTPGLENSPLHF. DNA for the CDR3: TGTGCCAGCAGTTCTACACCGGGACTGGAGAATTCACCCCTCCACTTT.

This clonotype was seen a handful of times. CDR3 nucleotide sequence: TGTGCCATCAGTGAGTCCGGGGGATCCTACAATGAGCAGTTCTTC. This translates into CAISESGGSYNEQFF. The chain has TRBV10-3 and TRBJ2-1; maybe TRBD2 (6 bases). The CDR3 is 15 amino acids. The ends were cut back, 0 bases at V and 1 base at J, with 7 bases in the middle. From germline, CDR1 is ENHRY and CDR2 SYGVKD.

This clonotype was found a few times. V usage is TRBV18 and J usage is TRBJ2-7, with 8 bases aligning to TRBD1. The V gene end was trimmed by 2 bases and the J gene end by 1 base; junction bases not matched to a gene: 4. Per germline, CDR1 KGHSH and CDR2 LQKENI. The CDR3 is 15 amino acids. The CDR3 DNA follows: TGTGCCAGCTCACCATCTACAGGGGGTTCCTACGAGCAGTACTTC. Protein sequence: CASSPSTGGSYEQYF.

This chain joins TRBV6-1 and TRBJ2-5; D perhaps matches TRBD2 (5 bases). Germline-derived CDR1 and CDR2 are MNHNS and SASEGT. CDR3 size: 12 residues. The ends were cut back, 7 bases at V and 3 bases at J, with 9 bases in the middle. The CDR3 loop is CASIGVEETQYF. The CDR3 bases are TGTGCCAGCATCGGGGTGGAAGAGACCCAGTACTTC.

The chain recombines TRBV27 with TRBJ2-5; D is perhaps TRBD2 (6 bases). V was cut by 6 bases and J by 3 bases, with 8 bases left in between. Looked up from germline, CDR1 is MNHEY and CDR2 is SMNVEV (reference sequence). The CDR3 contains 12 residues. In DNA, the CDR3 is TGTGCCAGCAGAGGGACTGAAGAGACCCAGTACTTC. Protein sequence: CASRGTEETQYF.

The chain carries TRBV20-1 and TRBJ2-2; no reliable D call. Trimming took off 1 base at V and 7 bases at J, with 10 bases between the two ends. Germline loops: CDR1 DFQATT, CDR2 SNEGSKA (reference sequence). This CDR3 has 13 amino acids. CDR3 bases: TGCAGTGCTAGAGCAAGGGCCGACGGGGAGCTGTTTTTT. Translating gives CSARARADGELFF.